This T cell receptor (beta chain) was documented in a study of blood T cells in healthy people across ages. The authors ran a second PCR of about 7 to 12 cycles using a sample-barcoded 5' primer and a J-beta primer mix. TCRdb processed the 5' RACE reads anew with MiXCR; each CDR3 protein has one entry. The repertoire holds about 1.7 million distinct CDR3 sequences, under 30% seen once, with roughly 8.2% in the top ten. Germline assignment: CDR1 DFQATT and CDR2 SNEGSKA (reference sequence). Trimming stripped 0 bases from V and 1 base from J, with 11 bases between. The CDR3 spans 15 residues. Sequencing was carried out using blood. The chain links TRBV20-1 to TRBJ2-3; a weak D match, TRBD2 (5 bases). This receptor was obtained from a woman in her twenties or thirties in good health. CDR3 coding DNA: TGCAGTGCTAGAGACCGAGGACTTGGCACAGATACGCAGTATTTT. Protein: CSARDRGLGTDTQYF.